These T cell receptor beta chains were read from a single sample in a study of cytomegalovirus exposure and HLA in healthy donors. Sequencing was performed with immunoSEQ multiplex PCR; in TCRdb, only in-frame clones are kept and a portion is missing. The sample records fewer than 150,000 clones, just under 85% being singletons. Sequenced material: PBMCs. These TCRs come from a man in his forties or fifties in good health and CMV-seropositive. CDR3s include the opening cysteine and the closing phenylalanine or tryptophan. Each record gives: V gene, D gene, clone size, J gene, CDR3 DNA, CDR3 protein. D genes are given only for firm matches. The size of a clone is reported for some rows only, either as once, few or many, or as a class for expanded clones.

>TRBV2|TRBD1|few|TRBJ2-7
TGTGCCAGCAGTCCCGGGACAGGCTCCTACGAGCAGTACTTC
CASSPGTGSYEQYF
>TRBV9|TRBD1|.|TRBJ1-1
TGTGCCAGCAGCCCACCCGACAGGGGAAACACTGAAGCTTTCTTT
CASSPPDRGNTEAFF
>TRBV2|.|.|TRBJ1-1
TGTGCCAGCAGTGTTCGGGGTGACACTGAAGCTTTCTTT
CASSVRGDTEAFF
>TRBV30|TRBD2|.|TRBJ2-4
TGTGCCTGGAGTGTAGCGGGGGGCAAAAACATTCAGTACTTC
CAWSVAGGKNIQYF
>TRBV6-5|.|.|TRBJ1-2
TGTGCCAGCAGTTATTCAGGAAATGGCTACACCTTC
CASSYSGNGYTF
>TRBV2|.|.|TRBJ2-7
TGTGCCAGCACGTTACTTTACGAGCAGTACTTC
CASTLLYEQYF
>TRBV27|.|.|TRBJ1-1
TGTGCCAGCAGTTCCCCCGGGGGGGTTCAAGCTTTCTTT
CASSSPGGVQAFF
>TRBV4-1|TRBD2|.|TRBJ2-7
TGCGCCAGCAGCCAAGCCCGAGCGGGAACCTACGAGCAGTACTTC
CASSQARAGTYEQYF
>TRBV19|.|.|TRBJ1-5
TGTGCCAGTAGTATAAGGCGGGCCCAGCCCCAGCATTTT
CASSIRRAQPQHF
>TRBV11-3|.|.|TRBJ2-5
TGTGCCAGCGCATCAGGTGGAGGGGAGACCCAGTACTTC
CASASGGGETQYF
>TRBV19|TRBD1|.|TRBJ1-5
TGTGCCAGTAGTATAGGGAGGACAGGGGGCAATCAACCCCAGCATTTT
CASSIGRTGGNQPQHF
>TRBV19|.|.|TRBJ1-2
TGTGCCAGTAGTGGGGCGCGGCGCGGGGCCCTCTATGGCTACACCTTC
CASSGARRGALYGYTF
>TRBV5-6|.|.|TRBJ2-1
TGTGCCAGCAGCTTGGGATATCAGGGAAACTCCTACAATGAGCAGTTCTTC
CASSLGYQGNSYNEQFF
>TRBV19|TRBD2|few|TRBJ2-7
TGTGCCAGTAACGGCGGGAGATCCTCCTACGAGCAGTACTTC
CASNGGRSSYEQYF
>TRBV4-1|.|.|TRBJ1-1
TGCGCCAGCAGTAGGGGGACGGGGACTGAAGCTTTCTTT
CASSRGTGTEAFF
>TRBV11-2|.|few|TRBJ2-7
TGTGCCAGCAGCTCCCACTTAACGGGGTCCTACGAGCAGTACTTC
CASSSHLTGSYEQYF
>TRBV7-9|.|few|TRBJ1-4
TGTGCCAGCAGCTCAGGGACAACTGTCGGGGAAAAACTGTTTTTT
CASSSGTTVGEKLFF
>TRBV25-1|.|.|TRBJ2-7
TGTGCCAGCAGTGAGGACGGCGCGGGCAACGAGCAGTACTTC
CASSEDGAGNEQYF
>TRBV11-3|TRBD2|.|TRBJ2-5
TGTGCCAGCAGCCCATGGGGACTAGCGGGCTTACAAGAGACCCAGTACTTC
CASSPWGLAGLQETQYF
>TRBV6-5|.|few|TRBJ1-2
TGTGCCAGCAGTTACTCCCGTGACAGGCACTATGGCTACACCTTC
CASSYSRDRHYGYTF
>TRBV7-3|TRBD1|.|TRBJ2-3
TGTGCCAGCAGCTTAGGGACAGGGGTGGCCACAGATACGCAGTATTTT
CASSLGTGVATDTQYF
>TRBV6-5|.|.|TRBJ2-2
TGTGCCAGCAGTTACGGGGGGGCAACCACCGGGGAGCTGTTTTTT
CASSYGGATTGELFF
>TRBV5-1|.|.|TRBJ2-2
TGCGCCAGCAGCTTGGGCGCGACAGGCTCCGGGGAGCTGTTTTTT
CASSLGATGSGELFF
>TRBV28|.|.|TRBJ1-2
TGTGCCAGCAGCCCTCCCCCAAGGCAGGGCGGCTATGGCTACACCTTC
CASSPPPRQGGYGYTF
>TRBV9|TRBD1|.|TRBJ2-5
TGTGCCAGCAGCCCACGCACAGGGGTTGAAGAGACCCAGTACTTC
CASSPRTGVEETQYF
>TRBV5-1|TRBD2|few|TRBJ2-7
TGCGCCAGCAGCGAGATAGCGGGCGAGCAGTACTTC
CASSEIAGEQYF
>TRBV13|TRBD2|few|TRBJ2-3
TGTGCCAGCAGGGAATCCGGGACTAGCAACAGAGATACGCAGTATTTT
CASRESGTSNRDTQYF
>TRBV6-5|.|.|TRBJ2-5
TGTGCCAGCAGTTACGGTTCACCGCGAGAGACCCAGTACTTC
CASSYGSPRETQYF
>TRBV5-1|TRBD2|.|TRBJ2-1
TGCGCCAGCAGCCTAGGGACTAGCGGGGTATGGGCCTACAATGAGCAGTTCTTC
CASSLGTSGVWAYNEQFF
>TRBV10-3|.|.|TRBJ2-4
TGTGCCATCAGTGAGAACGGAAGAGGCAAAAACATTCAGTACTTC
CAISENGRGKNIQYF
>TRBV5-1|TRBD1|.|TRBJ1-1
TGCGCCAGCAGCCCCCAGGGGGGCCGACCGAACACTGAAGCTTTCTTT
CASSPQGGRPNTEAFF